The rows below give T cell receptor beta chains drawn from one sample of a study of blood T cell repertoires in COVID-19. This table comes from immunoSEQ multiplex PCR, and its TCRdb copy is limited to in-frame clones, with some not included. Of about 130,000 clones in the sample, 86% were seen once. Sequences were obtained from PBMCs or T cells enriched from blood (not recorded which). These receptor sequences come from a woman in her 50s who had recovered from COVID-19. CDR3s include the opening cysteine and the closing phenylalanine or tryptophan. D genes are given only for firm matches. Expanded clones are given a class, and other clones once, few, many or no size at all.

d_call	clone_size	v_call	j_call	cdr3_nt	cdr3_aa
TRBD2	-	TRBV6-4	TRBJ2-3	TGTGCCAGCAGTGACTCGGGGACTAGCGGGGTTGATACGCAGTATTTT	CASSDSGTSGVDTQYF
TRBD2	-	TRBV6-2/TRBV6-3	TRBJ2-7	TGTGCCAGCAGCACCACCACTAGCGGCGAGCAGTACTTC	CASSTTTSGEQYF
-	once	TRBV11-2	TRBJ1-6	TGTGCCAGCAGCTTAGACAGGAATTCACCCCTCCACTTT	CASSLDRNSPLHF
-	-	TRBV7-9	TRBJ1-3	TGTGCCAGCACCTCTGGGACAACTGGAAACACCATATATTTT	CASTSGTTGNTIYF
-	-	TRBV19	TRBJ1-2	TGTGCCAGTAGTATCCCGCGTACAGCCTATGGCTACACCTTC	CASSIPRTAYGYTF
TRBD2	-	TRBV5-4	TRBJ2-2	TGTGCCAGCAGCCCAGTCGGGACTAGCGGATACACCGGGGAGCTGTTTTTT	CASSPVGTSGYTGELFF
TRBD2	-	TRBV10-1	TRBJ2-3	TGCGCCAGCAGTGAGTTGGGAGGGGGCACAGATACGCAGTATTTT	CASSELGGGTDTQYF
TRBD1	-	TRBV7-6	TRBJ2-7	TGTGCCAGCAGCTTAGACCCCGGGACAGCGGAGTACTTC	CASSLDPGTAEYF
-	-	TRBV5-4	TRBJ2-5	TGTGCCAGCAGCTTGGGACATATGAATGTGGAGACCCAGTACTTC	CASSLGHMNVETQYF
TRBD2	-	TRBV3-1/TRBV3-2	TRBJ2-3	TGTGCCACCAATAGCGGGGCGGATACGCAGTATTTT	CATNSGADTQYF
-	-	TRBV18	TRBJ2-7	TGTGCCAGCTCACCAGACAGAACCTACGAGCAGTACTTC	CASSPDRTYEQYF
TRBD1	-	TRBV10-3	TRBJ2-2	TGTGCCATCGGACAGGGGGCGAACACCGGGGAGCTGTTTTTT	CAIGQGANTGELFF
-	-	TRBV18	TRBJ1-5	TGTGCCAGCTCACCACAGGGGCCCCCCGGGCCCCAGCATTTT	CASSPQGPPGPQHF
-	-	TRBV7-8	TRBJ1-6	TGTGCCAGCAGCGGAGCCGGGAGCTCCTATAATTCACCCCTCCACTTT	CASSGAGSSYNSPLHF
TRBD2	-	TRBV12-3/TRBV12-4	TRBJ2-2	TGTGCCAGCACCCTGGGGGGGACCGGGGAGCTGTTTTTT	CASTLGGTGELFF
TRBD2	-	TRBV6-5	TRBJ2-7	TGTGCCAGCAGTTGGGCCGGGGAGGGTTACGAGCAGTACTTC	CASSWAGEGYEQYF
-	-	TRBV24-1	TRBJ2-3	TGTGCCACCGCGGACACAGATACGCAGTATTTT	CATADTDTQYF
TRBD1	-	TRBV6-6	TRBJ1-5	TGTGCCAGCAGTCCGGACAGGGAAGACGGGAGCAATCAGCCCCAGCATTTT	CASSPDREDGSNQPQHF
-	-	TRBV25-1	TRBJ1-4	TGTGCCAGCAGTGATCCGAGTGGGCAGTCAACTAATGAAAAACTGTTTTTT	CASSDPSGQSTNEKLFF
TRBD1	-	TRBV3-1/TRBV3-2	TRBJ1-5	TGTGCCAGCAGCCCCGGGACAGGGGTTCTGAGCAATCAGCCCCAGCATTTT	CASSPGTGVLSNQPQHF
-	-	TRBV27	TRBJ2-7	TGTGCCAGCAGCGGAAACAGGGCCCACGAGCAGTACTTC	CASSGNRAHEQYF
-	-	TRBV6-2/TRBV6-3	TRBJ1-2	TGTGCCAGCAGTTACTCGAGACCGTCCGGGAGCCTCTATGGCTACACCTTC	CASSYSRPSGSLYGYTF
-	-	TRBV12-3/TRBV12-4	TRBJ2-3	TGTGCCAGCAGCGGTAACACAGATACGCAGTATTTT	CASSGNTDTQYF
TRBD2	once	TRBV5-4	TRBJ2-1	TGTGCCACCAAGTCTAGCGGGGGGGCTCGCCAGTTCTTC	CATKSSGGARQFF
-	-	TRBV5-6	TRBJ2-7	TGTGCCAGCAGCGGCGGGTCGTCCTACGAGCAGTACTTC	CASSGGSSYEQYF
TRBD1	-	TRBV27	TRBJ2-6	TGTGCCAGCACCCAGGACAGGGTCGGCTCTGGGGCCAACGTCCTGACTTTC	CASTQDRVGSGANVLTF
TRBD1	-	TRBV5-4	TRBJ2-5	TGTGCCAGCAGACGGGACAGGGACCAAGAGACCCAGTACTTC	CASRRDRDQETQYF
-	-	TRBV6-4	TRBJ1-1	TGTGCCAGCAGTGTAGGAGTGAACACTGAAGCTTTCTTT	CASSVGVNTEAFF
TRBD2	-	TRBV3-1/TRBV3-2	TRBJ2-5	TGTGCCAGCAGCCCTAGCGGGGGGGCAAAGACCCAGTACTTC	CASSPSGGAKTQYF